This paragraph reports one T cell receptor beta chain. Antigen: not known. The CDR3 covers 14 residues. The V gene's germline CDR1 is SGDLS and CDR2 YYNGEE. V was trimmed by 4 bases and J by 7 bases, leaving 15 bases between them. This specimen comes from a study of regulatory dendritic cells for organ transplantation. Study-level points and caveats: Considerable individual heterogeneity was seen in alloreactive memory CD8+ T cells.

The protocol was immunoSEQ multiplex PCR, while the TCRdb copy is restricted to in-frame clones and leaves out a portion. The sample lists under 35,000 clones; more than 70% were seen once. The clonotype originates from a human donor in good health. The sequenced sample consisted of naive CD8+ T cells from blood. As for subset: CD45RA+ naive T cells. This chain links TRBV9 with TRBJ1-5; a weak D match, TRBD1 (5 bases). The CDR3 sequence: CASSPGKGGQPQHF. DNA for the CDR3: TGTGCCAGCAGCCCAGGGAAGGGAGGACAGCCCCAGCATTTT. Full variable domain (remainder filled in from reference TRBV9 and TRBJ1-5): DSGVTQTPKHLITATGQRVTLRCSPRSGDLSVYWYQQSLDQGLQFLIQYYNGEERAKGNILERFSAQQFPDLHSELNLSSLELGDSALYFCASSPGKGGQPQHFGDGTRLSIL.